Shown below are 3 T cell receptor beta chains from a single sample sequenced in a study of blood T cell repertoires in COVID-19. TCRdb keeps only in-frame clones here, not all; method: immunoSEQ multiplex PCR. The sample has approximately 210,000 clones, 70% to 90% seen once. Sequencing was carried out using peripheral blood. The receptor set was obtained from a woman between 40 and 50 years old who had recovered from COVID-19.

The chain recombines TRBV6-2 or TRBV6-3 with TRBJ2-3, with 10 nucleotides matching TRBD1. There are 16 residues in the CDR3. The V and J ends lost 5 bases and 2 bases, in that order; junction bases with no gene match: 7. The V gene's germline CDR1 is MNHEY and CDR2 SVGEGT. CDR3 loop: CASSATGTGVTDTQYF. The DNA of the CDR3 is TGTGCCAGCAGTGCCACCGGGACAGGGGTCACAGATACGCAGTATTTT.

The V call is TRBV24-1, the J call TRBJ1-5; D uncertain. This CDR3 contains 11 residues. V lost 3 bases and J 13 bases, leaving 9 bases between the germline ends. Germline V CDR1 and CDR2: KGHDR, SFDVKD. CDR3 amino acids: CATSDPTGQHF. The CDR3 DNA follows: TGTGCCACCAGTGATCCTACGGGTCAGCATTTT.

This clone was observed once. V is TRBV15 and J is TRBJ1-5; possible D gene TRBD1, 5 bases. V was clipped by 0 bases and J by 6 bases, with 12 bases between them. This CDR3 contains 15 residues. The germline V gene encodes CDR1 LNHNV and CDR2 YYDKDF (reference sequence). The CDR3 DNA reads TGTGCCACCAGCAGAGATTACAGGCGTGGTCAGCCCCAGCATTTT. Amino acids: CATSRDYRRGQPQHF.